This TCR beta chain comes out of a study of CXCR3-negative and CXCR3-positive naive CD8 T cells (dated by TCRdb to between 2019 and 2020). With respect to the entire study: Roughly 130 million TRB reads were obtained in total, roughly 1.5 +/- 0.3 million reads per library. Naive subsets from about five donors and memory cells from 3 donors were included in the TRBV-TRBJ cluster analysis. Diversity and physicochemical repertoire analyses were performed on about a dozen donors pooled from two independent experiments.

Based on the germline V gene, the CDR1 and CDR2 sequences are MNHEY and SVGAGI. The CDR3 runs 16 residues from the cysteine to the phenylalanine. The coding DNA is unavailable. Overall study results and their limits: Freshly isolated PBMCs were used for most assays because CXCR3 expression partially decreased after cryopreservation. Surface CD5, linked to self-reactivity in mice, was comparable between naive subsets; TCR interaction strength was therefore also inferred from TRB CDR3 physicochemical properties. TRB CDR3s from CXCR3-positive naive cells showed higher hydrophobicity (lower Kidera factor 4), lower energy, and higher strength and volume indices than CXCR3-negative naive cells. Similar TRBV-TRBJ usage was shown by naive CXCR3-negative and CXCR3-positive cells from the same donor, whereas distinct patterns were shown by memory cells. Repertoire diversity was comparably high in both naive subsets but much lower in memory CD8+ T cells.

Points on this clonotype: There is no known antigen for this receptor.

Each CD8+ T cell subset was flow-sorted in triplicate, and 300,000 or so cells per subset were placed directly into RLT lysis buffer. To keep memory contaminants out, a stringent definition of naive CD8+ T cells was applied: CD45RO-CCR7+CD27+CD95-. Standard density gradient centrifugation was used to isolate peripheral blood mononuclear cells from buffy coats. Naive CXCR3-negative and CXCR3-positive CD8+ T cells were flow-sorted using a FACSAria III. Total RNA was extracted from sorted cells using an RNeasy Mini Kit. Instrument on record: NextSeq 550. The Human TCR Profiling Kit (MiLaboratory) was used to make UMI-labeled 5' RACE TRB cDNA libraries. cDNA synthesis used the entire amount of extracted RNA, and PCR amplification then used the entire amount of cDNA produced. Libraries were prepared in parallel with an identical number of PCR cycles. As for how the authors treated the data: MIGEC and MiXCR extracted about 48,000 +/- 9,800 unique UMI-labeled TRB cDNA molecules per library, requiring at least two reads per UMI. On average, each library contained about 40,000 +/- 10,000 functional in-frame TRB CDR3 nucleotide clonotypes without stop codons. After each sample was downsampled to 5000 UMI-labeled TRB molecules, VDJtools was used to calculate diversity metrics such as normalized Shannon-Wiener and Chao1. VDJtools was used to calculate clonotype-size-weighted physicochemical properties of the central five CDR3 residues, namely interaction energy, strength, volume and Kidera factor 4. The reads underwent TCRdb reprocessing, giving one record for each CDR3 protein sequence and no DNA. These V and J calls originate from TCRdb's pipeline instead of the authors' own analysis. The sample's table lists a count of about 89,000 distinct CDR3 sequences. The ten largest account for 0.95% to 1.4% of the sample.

This clonotype was sampled from a human donor in good health. Some clones in this sample may be carry-over from other donors' samples. The source material was naive CXCR3+ CD8+ T cells from blood. The sample's cell subset or site label is to be understood as: CD45RO-CCR7+CD27+CD95- naive CD8+ T cells expressing CXCR3 (TNR3+). The chain employs TRBV6-5 and TRBJ2-1; there is no DNA to check the TCRdb D call of TRBD2. CDR3 loop: CASSPGTSGGGDEQFF.